These T cell receptor beta chains were read from a single sample in a study of cytomegalovirus exposure and HLA in healthy donors. Libraries were prepared by immunoSEQ multiplex PCR; TCRdb keeps only in-frame clonotypes and omits some of them. The table includes about 160,000 clones, just under 85% detected once. The sequenced sample was PBMCs. All receptors come from a man between 25 and 39 years old in good health and CMV-seropositive. CDR3s include the opening cysteine and the closing phenylalanine or tryptophan. D genes are given only for firm matches. Clone sizes are given selectively: once, few, many, or a class where the clone is expanded.

NA,TRBV5-8,TRBJ2-1,TRBD2,CASSLDGAGRDEQFF,TGTGCCAGCAGCTTGGACGGGGCAGGGAGGGATGAGCAGTTCTTC
NA,TRBV12-5,TRBJ2-2,TRBD2,CASGLVWSSGGSNSSTGELFF,TGTGCTAGTGGTTTGGTATGGAGTAGCGGGGGCAGTAATTCGAGCACCGGGGAGCTGTTTTTT
NA,TRBV5-8,TRBJ2-1,TRBD2,CASSSYSGAAYNEQFF,TGTGCCAGCAGCTCTTATAGCGGGGCCGCCTACAATGAGCAGTTCTTC
NA,TRBV10-3,TRBJ1-2,TRBD1,CAISAPGGGLNYGYTF,TGTGCCATCAGTGCCCCAGGGGGCGGTTTAAACTATGGCTACACCTTC
NA,TRBV18,TRBJ2-7,TRBD1,CASSGGQALSYEQYF,TGTGCCAGCTCAGGAGGACAGGCCCTCTCCTACGAGCAGTACTTC
NA,TRBV5-1,TRBJ2-7,TRBD2,CASSLGLMRGSGYEQYF,TGCGCCAGCAGCTTGGGGTTGATGCGGGGGTCGGGCTACGAGCAGTACTTC
NA,TRBV7-7,TRBJ2-1,TRBD2,CASSLETSASYNEQFF,TGTGCTAGCAGCTTGGAGACTAGCGCCTCCTACAATGAGCAGTTCTTC
NA,TRBV11-2,TRBJ2-7,NA,CASSTYEQYF,TGTGCCAGCAGCACATACGAGCAGTACTTC
NA,TRBV14,TRBJ2-2,NA,CATAILTGELFF,TGTGCCACCGCGATCTTAACCGGGGAGCTGTTTTTT
NA,TRBV9,TRBJ1-1,TRBD1,CASSVAGTGDTEAFF,TGTGCCAGCAGCGTAGCCGGGACAGGGGACACTGAAGCTTTCTTT
NA,TRBV14,TRBJ2-1,NA,CASSLGNEQFF,TGTGCCAGCAGTCTAGGCAATGAGCAGTTCTTC
once,TRBV29-1,TRBJ1-2,NA,CSVGGGNDGYTF,TGCAGCGTTGGGGGGGGAAACGATGGCTACACCTTC
once,TRBV6-6,TRBJ2-7,NA,CASSPRGDYEQYF,TGTGCCAGCAGTCCCAGGGGAGACTACGAGCAGTACTTC
NA,TRBV2,TRBJ2-3,NA,CASSETRAPTDTQYF,TGTGCCAGCAGTGAGACTAGGGCCCCCACAGATACGCAGTATTTT
NA,TRBV6-5,TRBJ2-7,TRBD1,CASSDRQGAFEQYF,TGTGCCAGCAGTGACCGACAGGGTGCGTTCGAGCAGTACTTC
once,TRBV27,TRBJ2-3,TRBD1,CASSFLGGTGQDTQYF,TGTGCCAGCAGTTTTTTGGGCGGGACAGGGCAAGATACGCAGTATTTT
NA,TRBV5-6,TRBJ2-4,TRBD2,CASSYPRDGGGNIQYF,TGTGCCAGCAGCTACCCCCGGGACGGGGGAGGGAACATTCAGTACTTC
few,TRBV10-1,TRBJ1-1,NA,CASSARGTEAFF,TGCGCCAGCAGTGCGCGGGGGACTGAAGCTTTCTTT
NA,TRBV10-1,TRBJ1-1,TRBD1,CASSDLRTGNTEAFF,TGCGCCAGCAGTGACCTCAGGACAGGTAACACTGAAGCTTTCTTT
NA,TRBV7-2,TRBJ2-1,TRBD2,CASSLIAGVFNEQFF,TGTGCCAGCAGCTTAATAGCGGGGGTCTTCAATGAGCAGTTCTTC
NA,TRBV11-2,TRBJ2-5,NA,CASSPGSSEDF,TGTGCCAGCAGCCCTGGGTCTAGCGAGGACTTC
NA,TRBV5-5,TRBJ1-2,TRBD1,CASAYGQGGGYTF,TGTGCCAGCGCCTACGGACAGGGAGGTGGCTACACCTTC
NA,TRBV5-6,TRBJ2-7,NA,CASSLEQGSYEQYF,TGTGCCAGCAGCTTGGAACAGGGCTCCTACGAGCAGTACTTC
NA,TRBV19,TRBJ2-7,TRBD1,CASSLGQGAYEQYF,TGTGCCAGTAGTCTAGGACAGGGGGCTTACGAGCAGTACTTC
NA,TRBV6-5,TRBJ2-1,TRBD2,CASSYGGGGAYNEQFF,TGTGCCAGCAGTTATGGTGGCGGGGGGGCCTACAATGAGCAGTTCTTC
NA,TRBV4-3,TRBJ2-6,NA,CASSQDPHGGISGANVLTF,TGCGCCAGCAGCCAAGATCCCCACGGAGGGATCTCTGGGGCCAACGTCCTGACTTTC
once,TRBV18,TRBJ2-7,TRBD2,CASSPSGTSGYEQYF,TGTGCCAGCTCACCTTCCGGGACTAGCGGCTACGAGCAGTACTTC
NA,TRBV6-1,TRBJ2-1,NA,CASSEAAGTYNEQFF,TGTGCCAGCAGTGAAGCAGCAGGAACCTACAATGAGCAGTTCTTC
NA,TRBV9,TRBJ2-7,TRBD2,CASSRWLAGSYEQYF,TGTGCCAGCAGCCGGTGGCTAGCGGGCTCCTACGAGCAGTACTTC
NA,TRBV18,TRBJ2-7,TRBD2,CASSPLLTSGAPEQYF,TGTGCCAGCTCACCACTCCTGACTAGCGGGGCCCCCGAGCAGTACTTC
NA,TRBV28,TRBJ2-1,TRBD2,CASSSGRLAGGHEQFF,TGTGCCAGCAGTTCGGGGAGACTAGCGGGGGGGCATGAGCAGTTCTTC
once,TRBV5-1,TRBJ2-7,NA,CASSSDYEQYF,TGCGCCAGCAGCTCAGACTACGAGCAGTACTTC
NA,TRBV7-2,TRBJ2-5,TRBD2,CASSLGGLAGGRETQYF,TGTGCCAGCAGCTTAGGGGGTCTAGCGGGGGGACGGGAGACCCAGTACTTC
NA,TRBV9,TRBJ1-1,NA,CASSVDLGATEAFF,TGTGCCAGCAGCGTAGATCTGGGGGCGACTGAAGCTTTCTTT
NA,TRBV28,TRBJ2-7,NA,CATAGATYEQYF,TGTGCCACCGCGGGCGCGACCTACGAGCAGTACTTC
NA,TRBV29-1,TRBJ1-3,NA,CSVAFSGNTIYF,TGCAGCGTTGCGTTCTCTGGAAACACCATATATTTT
NA,TRBV10-3,TRBJ1-2,TRBD1,CAISESTGQGFSSF,TGTGCCATCAGTGAGTCGACGGGACAGGGGTTTAGTAGCTTC
NA,TRBV5-1,TRBJ2-3,TRBD2,CASQKAGGLADTQYF,TGCGCCAGCCAGAAAGCGGGGGGGCTGGCAGATACGCAGTATTTT
NA,TRBV4-3,TRBJ2-1,TRBD2,CASSQNVAGNSYNEQFF,TGCGCCAGCAGCCAAAACGTAGCGGGGAACTCCTACAATGAGCAGTTCTTC
NA,TRBV6-5,TRBJ2-5,TRBD2,CASSNQRGAQETQYF,TGTGCCAGCAGTAACCAGCGGGGGGCTCAAGAGACCCAGTACTTC
few,TRBV19,TRBJ1-2,NA,CASGAGLIYGYTF,TGTGCCAGTGGTGCGGGTCTAATCTATGGCTACACCTTC